This is a list of T cell receptor beta chains from one sample in a study of control samples from healthy donors and cancer patients. Data came from immunoSEQ multiplex PCR; TCRdb stores just in-frame clones and leaves some out. The profile shows over 150,000 clones, around nine tenths of them singletons. Sequences were obtained from blood. These receptors all come from a man aged 30 to 39 in good health. CDR3s include the opening cysteine and the closing phenylalanine or tryptophan. A D gene is named only where the DNA matches it firmly. Clone size is stated in some rows and not others, as once, few, many or a class when expanded.

j_call: TRBJ2-7; v_call: TRBV5-8; cdr3_length: 13; d_call: .; clone_size: .; cdr3_nt: TGTGCCAGCAGTAGGTCGGGGGCGCGCGAGCAGTACTTC; cdr3_aa: CASSRSGAREQYF
j_call: TRBJ2-6; v_call: TRBV7-9; cdr3_length: 17; d_call: .; clone_size: .; cdr3_nt: TGTGCCAGCAGCTCGGACGGGCAAAACTCTGGGGCCAACGTCCTGACTTTC; cdr3_aa: CASSSDGQNSGANVLTF
j_call: TRBJ1-4; v_call: TRBV4-2; cdr3_length: 15; d_call: TRBD1; clone_size: .; cdr3_nt: TGTGCCAGCAGCCAAGAGACAGGGGCTAATGAAAAACTGTTTTTT; cdr3_aa: CASSQETGANEKLFF
j_call: TRBJ1-2; v_call: TRBV4-3; cdr3_length: 12; d_call: .; clone_size: few; cdr3_nt: TGCGCCAGCAGCCAAGCAGGGTATGGCTACACCTTC; cdr3_aa: CASSQAGYGYTF
j_call: TRBJ2-7; v_call: TRBV27; cdr3_length: 14; d_call: TRBD2; clone_size: once; cdr3_nt: TGTGCCAGCAGGGCGGGACTAGCGGGGGGGGAGCAGTACTTC; cdr3_aa: CASRAGLAGGEQYF
j_call: TRBJ2-5; v_call: TRBV19; cdr3_length: 14; d_call: TRBD2; clone_size: .; cdr3_nt: TGTGCCAGTAGTATAACGGGAGGGCCGGAGACCCAGTACTTC; cdr3_aa: CASSITGGPETQYF
j_call: TRBJ2-2; v_call: TRBV11-3; cdr3_length: 16; d_call: .; clone_size: .; cdr3_nt: TGTGCCAGCAGCCCCCACGGGACGGGGAACACCGGGGAGCTGTTTTTT; cdr3_aa: CASSPHGTGNTGELFF
j_call: TRBJ1-4; v_call: TRBV23-1; cdr3_length: 15; d_call: .; clone_size: .; cdr3_nt: TGCGCCAGCAGCCCTCCGGGGGGGCGGAATGAAAAACTGTTTTTT; cdr3_aa: CASSPPGGRNEKLFF
j_call: TRBJ1-2; v_call: TRBV5-6; cdr3_length: 14; d_call: .; clone_size: .; cdr3_nt: TGTGCCAGCAGCTTGGCGGCAGAACACTATGGCTACACCTTC; cdr3_aa: CASSLAAEHYGYTF
j_call: TRBJ2-3; v_call: TRBV6-1; cdr3_length: 17; d_call: .; clone_size: .; cdr3_nt: TGTGCCAGCAGTGAAGCGTGGTCTAGCGTTTCAACAGTCACGCAGTATTTT; cdr3_aa: CASSEAWSSVSTVTQYF
j_call: TRBJ1-2; v_call: TRBV5-6; cdr3_length: 12; d_call: .; clone_size: .; cdr3_nt: TGTGCCAGCAGCTTCCGGCAGGGTGGCTACACCTTC; cdr3_aa: CASSFRQGGYTF
j_call: TRBJ2-6; v_call: TRBV9; cdr3_length: 16; d_call: .; clone_size: .; cdr3_nt: TGTGCCAGCAGCCCAACAGGGATCACTGGGGCCAACGTCCTGACTTTC; cdr3_aa: CASSPTGITGANVLTF
j_call: TRBJ2-1; v_call: TRBV9; cdr3_length: 15; d_call: TRBD2; clone_size: .; cdr3_nt: TGTGCCAGCAGCCCGGCGGGAGTAGGCTACAATGAGCAGTTCTTC; cdr3_aa: CASSPAGVGYNEQFF
j_call: TRBJ1-1; v_call: TRBV4-2; cdr3_length: 16; d_call: .; clone_size: .; cdr3_nt: TGTGCCAGCAGCCAGACCTTCCGGGGGAGGAGCACTGAAGCTTTCTTT; cdr3_aa: CASSQTFRGRSTEAFF
j_call: TRBJ2-1; v_call: TRBV5-1; cdr3_length: 14; d_call: .; clone_size: .; cdr3_nt: TGCGCCAGCACTCGGCTCCCCTCCTACAATGAGCAGTTCTTC; cdr3_aa: CASTRLPSYNEQFF
j_call: TRBJ2-1; v_call: TRBV7-2; cdr3_length: 17; d_call: .; clone_size: .; cdr3_nt: TGTGCCAGCAGCTTCAGGAAAGGCGGGATTTACGACAATGAGCAGTTCTTC; cdr3_aa: CASSFRKGGIYDNEQFF
j_call: TRBJ2-7; v_call: TRBV6-1; cdr3_length: 14; d_call: TRBD2; clone_size: .; cdr3_nt: TGTGCCAGCAGTGAATGGCGGGAGAGTTACGAGCAGTACTTC; cdr3_aa: CASSEWRESYEQYF
j_call: TRBJ2-1; v_call: TRBV10-1; cdr3_length: 14; d_call: TRBD2; clone_size: .; cdr3_nt: TGCGCCAGCAGTCCTAGCGGGAGATTTAATGAGCAGTTCTTC; cdr3_aa: CASSPSGRFNEQFF
j_call: TRBJ2-3; v_call: TRBV7-2; cdr3_length: 15; d_call: TRBD2; clone_size: .; cdr3_nt: TGTGCCAGCAGCTTAGCGGGACTAGCCACAGATACGCAGTATTTT; cdr3_aa: CASSLAGLATDTQYF
j_call: TRBJ1-1; v_call: TRBV29-1; cdr3_length: 14; d_call: TRBD1; clone_size: .; cdr3_nt: TGCAGCGGGGTTTGGGGACAGGGGAACACTGAAGCTTTCTTT; cdr3_aa: CSGVWGQGNTEAFF
j_call: TRBJ2-5; v_call: TRBV2; cdr3_length: 15; d_call: .; clone_size: .; cdr3_nt: TGTGCCAGCAGTCTACCCAGGGGGGGCCAAGAGACCCAGTACTTC; cdr3_aa: CASSLPRGGQETQYF
j_call: TRBJ1-2; v_call: TRBV7-2; cdr3_length: 16; d_call: .; clone_size: once; cdr3_nt: TGTGCCAGCAGCTTAACCTTAGGGGGGAGCCCCTATGGCTACACCTTC; cdr3_aa: CASSLTLGGSPYGYTF
j_call: TRBJ1-1; v_call: TRBV6-5; cdr3_length: 15; d_call: .; clone_size: few; cdr3_nt: TGTGCCAGCAGTTACCCGGGACGGGCGAACACTGAAGCTTTCTTT; cdr3_aa: CASSYPGRANTEAFF
j_call: TRBJ1-2; v_call: TRBV3-1/TRBV3-2; cdr3_length: 16; d_call: .; clone_size: few; cdr3_nt: TGTGCCAGCAGCCAAGATCCTGGCAGGTCTAACTATGGCTACACCTTC; cdr3_aa: CASSQDPGRSNYGYTF
j_call: TRBJ1-3; v_call: TRBV6-6; cdr3_length: 15; d_call: .; clone_size: .; cdr3_nt: TGTGCCAGCAGTTACCTCCTCGGACCTGGAAACACCATATATTTT; cdr3_aa: CASSYLLGPGNTIYF
j_call: TRBJ2-2; v_call: TRBV7-9; cdr3_length: 17; d_call: TRBD2; clone_size: many; cdr3_nt: TGTGCCAGCAGCTTACCTCGAGCGGGAGGGGGAACCGGGGAGCTGTTTTTT; cdr3_aa: CASSLPRAGGGTGELFF
j_call: TRBJ1-5; v_call: TRBV2; cdr3_length: 14; d_call: .; clone_size: .; cdr3_nt: TGTGCCAGCAGTTACAGGGTGAGCAATCAGCCCCAGCATTTT; cdr3_aa: CASSYRVSNQPQHF
j_call: TRBJ2-7; v_call: TRBV12-3/TRBV12-4; cdr3_length: 12; d_call: .; clone_size: .; cdr3_nt: TGTGCCAGCAGTTCTAATACAGAAACGCAGTACTTC; cdr3_aa: CASSSNTETQYF
j_call: TRBJ2-7; v_call: TRBV15; cdr3_length: 14; d_call: TRBD1; clone_size: .; cdr3_nt: TGTGCCACCAGCAGAGCCAGGGGGACCTACGAGCAGTACTTC; cdr3_aa: CATSRARGTYEQYF
j_call: TRBJ2-3; v_call: TRBV2; cdr3_length: 15; d_call: TRBD2; clone_size: .; cdr3_nt: TGTGCCAGCAGTGAGTGGGGCGGGAGGACAGATACGCAGTATTTT; cdr3_aa: CASSEWGGRTDTQYF
j_call: TRBJ1-6; v_call: TRBV9; cdr3_length: 17; d_call: .; clone_size: .; cdr3_nt: TGTGCCAGCAGCGCACGAGATGGGACGGCCTATAATTCACCCCTCCACTTT; cdr3_aa: CASSARDGTAYNSPLHF
j_call: TRBJ1-1; v_call: TRBV7-9; cdr3_length: 14; d_call: TRBD1; clone_size: .; cdr3_nt: TGTGCCAGCAGCTTCAACGAGGCGGGACAGGGCGCTTTCTTT; cdr3_aa: CASSFNEAGQGAFF
j_call: TRBJ1-2; v_call: TRBV6-1; cdr3_length: 15; d_call: .; clone_size: .; cdr3_nt: TGTGCCAGCAGTGAAAGATTGACAGCTTACTATGGCTACACCTTC; cdr3_aa: CASSERLTAYYGYTF
j_call: TRBJ1-6; v_call: TRBV10-2; cdr3_length: 13; d_call: .; clone_size: .; cdr3_nt: TGCGCCAGCAGTGAGGCAGGGAATCGTCCCCTCCACTTT; cdr3_aa: CASSEAGNRPLHF
j_call: TRBJ2-7; v_call: TRBV6-5; cdr3_length: 14; d_call: TRBD1; clone_size: .; cdr3_nt: TGTGCCAGCAGATGGGACAGGAGCTCCTACGAGCAGTACTTC; cdr3_aa: CASRWDRSSYEQYF
j_call: TRBJ1-1; v_call: TRBV6-2/TRBV6-3; cdr3_length: 15; d_call: TRBD1; clone_size: .; cdr3_nt: TGTGCCAGCAGCCACGGGACAGGAGGGGGCCCGAGGGCTTTCTTT; cdr3_aa: CASSHGTGGGPRAFF
j_call: TRBJ1-1; v_call: TRBV6-5; cdr3_length: 15; d_call: .; clone_size: .; cdr3_nt: TGTGCCAGCAGGGTTCGGACAGAGCCCGGCGACGAAGCTTTCTTT; cdr3_aa: CASRVRTEPGDEAFF
j_call: TRBJ2-7; v_call: TRBV28; cdr3_length: 12; d_call: .; clone_size: .; cdr3_nt: TGTGCCAGCCTCGGGGCGGGAAGCGAGCAGTACTTC; cdr3_aa: CASLGAGSEQYF
j_call: TRBJ1-5; v_call: TRBV18; cdr3_length: 16; d_call: .; clone_size: .; cdr3_nt: TGTGCCAGCTCACCATCAGCAGGGTATAGCAATCAGCCCCAGCATTTT; cdr3_aa: CASSPSAGYSNQPQHF
j_call: TRBJ2-7; v_call: TRBV29-1; cdr3_length: 16; d_call: TRBD1; clone_size: .; cdr3_nt: TGCAGCGTTAGCCAAAAAATAGCGGGACAGGGGTCCGAGCAGTACTTC; cdr3_aa: CSVSQKIAGQGSEQYF
j_call: TRBJ1-2; v_call: TRBV7-9; cdr3_length: 13; d_call: .; clone_size: .; cdr3_nt: TGTGCCAGCAGCCGATATTTGACGGATGGCTACACCTTC; cdr3_aa: CASSRYLTDGYTF
j_call: TRBJ2-1; v_call: TRBV30; cdr3_length: 13; d_call: TRBD2; clone_size: .; cdr3_nt: TGTGCCATCCGGAGCGGGGATTACAATGAGCAGTTCTTC; cdr3_aa: CAIRSGDYNEQFF
j_call: TRBJ1-2; v_call: TRBV19; cdr3_length: 13; d_call: .; clone_size: .; cdr3_nt: TGTGCCAGTAGTATAACGGCCTACTATGGCTACACCTTC; cdr3_aa: CASSITAYYGYTF
j_call: TRBJ2-7; v_call: TRBV4-3; cdr3_length: 13; d_call: .; clone_size: .; cdr3_nt: TGCGCCAGCAGCCAAAGACAGGCCTACGAGCAGTACTTC; cdr3_aa: CASSQRQAYEQYF